The rows below give T cell receptor beta chains drawn from one sample of a study of blood T cell repertoires in COVID-19. Method: immunoSEQ multiplex PCR; TCRdb's copy keeps in-frame clones and lacks some. The profile shows roughly 190,000 clones, around 80% of them singletons. The sequencing sample was made of PBMCs or T cells enriched from blood (not recorded which). These receptors were collected from a woman between 45 and 65 years old with acute COVID-19. CDR3s include the opening cysteine and the closing phenylalanine or tryptophan. A D gene is named only where the DNA matches it firmly. Rows may omit the clone size; those that give it use once, few, many or a size class.

CDR3 DNA: TGTGCCAGCTCACCAGAAGCTACTGAAGCTTTCTTT; CDR3 protein: CASSPEATEAFF; J gene: TRBJ1-1; D gene: -; V gene: TRBV18; clone size: -
CDR3 DNA: TGTGCCACCAGTGAACCCACAGGACAGGACCAAGAGACCCAGTACTTC; CDR3 protein: CATSEPTGQDQETQYF; J gene: TRBJ2-5; D gene: TRBD1; V gene: TRBV24-1; clone size: -
CDR3 DNA: TGCGCCAGCAGCCAAGACGCGGGGAGAAACTATGGCTACACCTTC; CDR3 protein: CASSQDAGRNYGYTF; J gene: TRBJ1-2; D gene: -; V gene: TRBV4-3; clone size: -
CDR3 DNA: TGTGCCAGCAGTGAGGGGTGGAAGGGGGGCTACACCTTC; CDR3 protein: CASSEGWKGGYTF; J gene: TRBJ1-2; D gene: -; V gene: TRBV6-1; clone size: once
CDR3 DNA: TGTGCCAGCTCACCAAGGTCGGTGGGGGCGAGTAATTCACCCCTCCACTTT; CDR3 protein: CASSPRSVGASNSPLHF; J gene: TRBJ1-6; D gene: -; V gene: TRBV18; clone size: -
CDR3 DNA: TGTGCCAGCAGCCAAGTAGCTAGTCGACTAGCAGAAGAGACCCAGTACTTC; CDR3 protein: CASSQVASRLAEETQYF; J gene: TRBJ2-5; D gene: TRBD2; V gene: TRBV3-1/TRBV3-2; clone size: -
CDR3 DNA: TGTGCCAGCAGTTTGGGCAGCCTATATGGCTACACCTTC; CDR3 protein: CASSLGSLYGYTF; J gene: TRBJ1-2; D gene: -; V gene: TRBV28; clone size: -
CDR3 DNA: TGTGCCAGCAGCTTAGGTACAGTTAATGGGGATACGCAGTATTTT; CDR3 protein: CASSLGTVNGDTQYF; J gene: TRBJ2-3; D gene: -; V gene: TRBV11-3; clone size: -
CDR3 DNA: TGTGCCAGCAGTTCACCGGGACAGGGGTACAATGAGCAGTTCTTC; CDR3 protein: CASSSPGQGYNEQFF; J gene: TRBJ2-1; D gene: TRBD1; V gene: TRBV28; clone size: -
CDR3 DNA: TGCAGCGTTGAAGTAGAACGGTACCAAGAGACCCAGTACTTC; CDR3 protein: CSVEVERYQETQYF; J gene: TRBJ2-5; D gene: -; V gene: TRBV29-1; clone size: -
CDR3 DNA: TGTGCCAGCAGCTTAGAGCGCGGGGGGGTCACAGATACGCAGTATTTT; CDR3 protein: CASSLERGGVTDTQYF; J gene: TRBJ2-3; D gene: TRBD2; V gene: TRBV7-6; clone size: -
CDR3 DNA: TGTGCCAGCAGCGTCCTCGGGACGAACACCGGGGAGCTGTTTTTT; CDR3 protein: CASSVLGTNTGELFF; J gene: TRBJ2-2; D gene: -; V gene: TRBV11-3; clone size: once
CDR3 DNA: TGTGCCAGCAGTTTTTTGAGCCAGCCCCAGCATTTT; CDR3 protein: CASSFLSQPQHF; J gene: TRBJ1-5; D gene: -; V gene: TRBV28; clone size: -
CDR3 DNA: TGTGCCAGCAGCCGGGACAGGGAGTATGGCTACACCTTC; CDR3 protein: CASSRDREYGYTF; J gene: TRBJ1-2; D gene: TRBD1; V gene: TRBV5-4; clone size: -
CDR3 DNA: TGTGCCAGCTCACCAGAGAGCTCCTATAATTCACCCCTCCACTTT; CDR3 protein: CASSPESSYNSPLHF; J gene: TRBJ1-6; D gene: -; V gene: TRBV18; clone size: many
CDR3 DNA: TGTGCCAGCAGCTTAACGCGGGAAGCGGGTCGGGTCTTC; CDR3 protein: CASSLTREAGRVF; J gene: TRBJ2-1; D gene: -; V gene: TRBV7-2; clone size: -
CDR3 DNA: TGCGCCAGCAGCACCCACGGGGCTGGGGCCAACGTCCTGACTTTC; CDR3 protein: CASSTHGAGANVLTF; J gene: TRBJ2-6; D gene: -; V gene: TRBV5-1; clone size: once
CDR3 DNA: TGTGCCAGCTCCTTAACAGGGGATGAGACCCAGTACTTC; CDR3 protein: CASSLTGDETQYF; J gene: TRBJ2-5; D gene: TRBD1; V gene: TRBV18; clone size: -
CDR3 DNA: TGTGCCAGCAGGCCAAGATCCAGGAACACTGAAGCTTTCTTT; CDR3 protein: CASRPRSRNTEAFF; J gene: TRBJ1-1; D gene: -; V gene: TRBV3-1/TRBV3-2; clone size: -
CDR3 DNA: TGTGCCAGCAGCGGTCACCAGAGCAGGTCCTATGGCTACACCTTC; CDR3 protein: CASSGHQSRSYGYTF; J gene: TRBJ1-2; D gene: -; V gene: TRBV9; clone size: -
CDR3 DNA: TGTGCCAGCAGCCATCAGGATCCTCGAGAAAGGCCCACAGATACGCAGTATTTT; CDR3 protein: CASSHQDPRERPTDTQYF; J gene: TRBJ2-3; D gene: -; V gene: TRBV9; clone size: -
CDR3 DNA: TGTGCCAGCAGCGGCGATCAGGGCAATCAGCCCCAGCATTTT; CDR3 protein: CASSGDQGNQPQHF; J gene: TRBJ1-5; D gene: -; V gene: TRBV2; clone size: -